This T cell receptor beta chain was recovered during a study of cytomegalovirus exposure and HLA in healthy donors. J was trimmed by 2 bases and V by 1 base; bases with no gene match: 14. Germline V gives CDR1 SGHAT, CDR2 FQNNGV. The CDR3 is 19 amino acids. Using immunoSEQ multiplex PCR, the repertoire was profiled, and TCRdb retains in-frame clones only, with some absent. The sample consists of about 220,000 clones, 85% to 95% of them appearing once. These donors were members of the roughly 120-subject validation cohort, a group separate from the roughly 670-subject first cohort. The sequenced material came from PBMCs. The receptor's source is a woman aged 18-29 years in good health and CMV-seronegative. The rearrangement links TRBV11-2 to TRBJ2-3; 8 bases line up with TRBD1. For the CDR3, the DNA is TGTGCCAGCAGCTTAGGAGACAGGGGCGGTGGGCTGAACACAGATACGCAGTATTTT. It translates to CASSLGDRGGGLNTDTQYF.